These 32 T cell receptor beta chains share one sample of origin, sequenced in a study of blood T cell repertoires in COVID-19. Some clones are missing from TCRdb's copy, which holds only in-frame ones; the method was immunoSEQ multiplex PCR. The sample has some 87,000 clones, around 78% seen once. Sequencing was performed on peripheral blood. All receptors come from a human donor in a cohort sampled during active COVID-19.

The chain uses TRBV5-1 and TRBJ2-3, with TRBD1 identical over 10 bases. V was clipped by 4 bases and J by 1 base; unmatched bases: 6. The CDR3 sequence is 16 residues long. Germline values: CDR1 SGHRS, CDR2 YFSETQ. The CDR3 sequence: CASSPPGTGGTDTQYF. The CDR3 DNA follows: TGCGCCAGCAGCCCCCCCGGGACAGGGGGCACAGATACGCAGTATTTT.

The V and J genes are TRBV7-2 and TRBJ2-5; a possible D gene is TRBD1 (5 bases). Between the trimmed V and J ends, which lost 1 base and 7 bases, there was a span of 13 bases. The germline V gene encodes CDR1 SGHTA and CDR2 FQGNSA. The CDR3 contains 14 residues. Here the CDR3 reads CASSLVEGVGTQYF. The CDR3 nucleotides read TGTGCCAGCAGCTTAGTGGAAGGGGTAGGGACCCAGTACTTC.

The V gene is TRBV24-1, the J gene TRBJ1-4; D might be TRBD1 (5 bases). This CDR3 region has 13 residues. Germline values: CDR1 KGHDR, CDR2 SFDVKD. V was pared by 1 base and J by 8 bases, with 7 bases between. CDR3 residues: CATSDLRGEKLFF. CDR3 sequence (DNA): TGTGCCACCAGTGATTTAAGGGGAGAAAAACTGTTTTTT.

The gene calls are TRBV27 and TRBJ2-7; D is perhaps TRBD2 (6 bases). Germline lookup yields CDR1 MNHEY and CDR2 SMNVEV (reference sequence). The CDR3 has 19 amino acids. The ends were cut back, 5 bases at V and 6 bases at J, with 32 bases in the middle. This CDR3 reads CASSPFLFDRGSTEGEQYF. The CDR3 bases are TGTGCCAGCAGTCCTTTTCTCTTCGACCGGGGGAGCACCGAGGGCGAGCAGTACTTC.

The V call is TRBV18, the J call TRBJ2-3; 8 positions agree with TRBD2. Unmatched junction bases numbered 12, after V lost 2 bases and J lost 5 bases. Per the germline V gene, CDR1 is KGHSH and CDR2 is LQKENI. CDR3 size: 17 residues. The CDR3: CASSPDSGAARVDTQYF. The DNA of the CDR3 is TGTGCCAGCTCACCAGATAGCGGGGCGGCCCGGGTAGATACGCAGTATTTT.

The rearrangement links TRBV19 to TRBJ1-1, with no clear D. The CDR3 covers 13 residues. V was pared by 3 bases and J by 3 bases, with 8 bases between. Germline CDR1 reads LNHDA; CDR2 reads SQIVND (reference sequence). CDR3 protein: CASSISLYTEAFF. The CDR3 DNA sequence: TGTGCCAGTAGTATCTCTCTATACACTGAAGCTTTCTTT.

This clone was counted once. The V and J genes are TRBV9 and TRBJ2-5; the match to TRBD2 covers 7 bases. V shed 0 bases and J 4 bases; nucleotides not matched to a gene: 12. This CDR3 has 17 amino acids. Germline values: CDR1 SGDLS, CDR2 YYNGEE. The DNA for the CDR3 is TGTGCCAGCAGCGTAGAGGGTCTAGCGGCTTCCGGAGAGACCCAGTACTTC. It codes for CASSVEGLAASGETQYF.

CDR3 in amino acids: CASRSVGGLETQYF. CDR3 in DNA: TGTGCCAGCAGGTCCGTGGGGGGGTTGGAGACCCAGTACTTC. The V call is TRBV7-8, the J call TRBJ2-5, with 7 bases lining up with TRBD2. With V trimmed by 6 bases and J by 5 bases, 9 bases remained unmatched. This CDR3 has 14 amino acids. Germline assignment: CDR1 SGHVS and CDR2 FQNEAQ. The variable domain in full, completed from reference TRBV7-8 and TRBJ2-5, reads GAGVSQSPRYKVAKRGQDVALRCDPISGHVSLFWYQQALGQGPEFLTYFQNEAQLDKSGLPSDRFFAERPEGSVSTLKIQRTQQEDSAVYLCASRSVGGLETQYFGPGTRLLVL.

The V call is TRBV27, the J call TRBJ1-1, with D hard to call. This CDR3 spans 19 amino acids. Trimming removed 3 bases at V and 0 bases at J, with 23 bases between. CDR1 and CDR2 (germline): MNHEY, SMNVEV (reference sequence). CDR3 region: CASSFRQTEESAMNTEAFF. The DNA of the CDR3 is TGTGCCAGCAGTTTCCGTCAGACTGAAGAAAGTGCAATGAACACTGAAGCTTTCTTT.

This clone turned up a few times. The V gene is TRBV6-4, the J gene TRBJ2-3, with 8 bases lining up with TRBD1. J gave up 2 bases and V 3 bases, and 7 bases lay outside the gene matches. Per the germline V gene, CDR1 is MRHNA and CDR2 is SNTAGT. The CDR3 covers 16 residues. CDR3 loop: CASSERDRGLTDTQYF. The CDR3 nucleotides read TGTGCCAGCAGTGAAAGAGACAGGGGACTCACAGATACGCAGTATTTT.

This clone has only one observation. The rearrangement links TRBV6-1 to TRBJ1-2; a possible D gene is TRBD1 (6 bases). Trimming removed 4 bases at V and 6 bases at J, with 21 bases between. CDR3 length equals 16 residues. CDR1 and CDR2 (germline): MNHNS, SASEGT. CDR3 sequence (DNA): TGTGCCAGCAGTGCCGGGACATTCTCCATTGTCCATGGCTACACCTTC. It translates to CASSAGTFSIVHGYTF.

The rearrangement joins TRBV7-3 to TRBJ1-1; a possible D gene is TRBD1 (6 bases). The CDR3 is 13 amino acids. In germline, CDR1 is SGHTA, CDR2 FQGTGA. Trimming removed 5 bases at V and 5 bases at J, with 12 bases between. The CDR3 nucleotides read TGTGCCAGCAGCCCTGGACAGAGGACTGAAGCTTTCTTT. It yields the protein CASSPGQRTEAFF. Full variable domain (remainder filled in from reference TRBV7-3 and TRBJ1-1): GAGVSQTPSNKVTEKGKYVELRCDPISGHTALYWYRQSLGQGPEFLIYFQGTGAADDSGLPNDRFFAVRPEGSVSTLKIQRTERGDSAVYLCASSPGQRTEAFFGQGTRLTVV.

For the CDR3, the DNA is TGTGCCACCAGTGATTGGCGGGGGCATGAGCAGTTCTTC. Translated: CATSDWRGHEQFF. This chain links TRBV24-1 with TRBJ2-1; D possibly corresponds to TRBD2 (7 bases). CDR1 and CDR2 from the germline V gene are KGHDR and SFDVKD. The CDR3 loop spans 13 amino acids. Trimming shortened V by 2 bases and J by 8 bases, and 9 bases separated the two germline ends.

The chain couples TRBV19 to TRBJ1-3; D is possibly TRBD1 (5 bases). The germline CDR1 and CDR2 sequences are LNHDA and SQIVND (reference sequence). CDR3 size: 17 residues. V gave up 4 bases and J gave up 0 bases, with 16 bases separating them. CDR3 protein: CASSKSVGLSSGNTIYF. The CDR3 DNA sequence: TGTGCCAGTAGTAAAAGTGTGGGACTCAGCTCTGGAAACACCATATATTTT.

The V and J genes are TRBV6-6 and TRBJ2-4, with D hard to call. From germline, CDR1 is MNHNY and CDR2 SVGAGI (reference sequence). The CDR3 loop spans 15 amino acids. V lost 2 bases, J lost 3 bases, and 11 bases lay in between. The CDR3 reads CASSYPGLSKNIQYF. The CDR3 DNA follows: TGTGCCAGCAGTTACCCTGGTCTTAGCAAAAACATTCAGTACTTC.

A single count supports this clone. This chain links TRBV6-2 or TRBV6-3 with TRBJ2-7, with TRBD2 matching 11 bases. This CDR3 has 15 amino acids. V was clipped by 6 bases and J by 3 bases; unmatched bases: 7. Germline V gene lookup returns CDR1 MNHEY and CDR2 SVGEGT. This chain's CDR3 is CASSSGLAGRYEQYF. The CDR3 DNA sequence: TGTGCCAGCAGCTCCGGACTAGCGGGCCGCTACGAGCAGTACTTC.

This chain connects TRBV2 to TRBJ2-7, with 11 bases that match TRBD2. CDR3 size: 17 residues. Trimming at V came to 7 bases and at J to 7 bases, leaving 18 bases not matched to a gene. Germline V lookup: CDR1 SNHLY, CDR2 FYNNEI. CDR3 in DNA: TGTGCCAGCAAACTAGCGGGGGTAGGGACCCCTCAAGAGGAGCAGTACTTC. This translates into CASKLAGVGTPQEEQYF.

The J gene is TRBJ2-7, the V gene TRBV5-1, with 9 bases aligning to TRBD2. Looked up from germline, CDR1 is SGHRS and CDR2 is YFSETQ. J lost 2 bases, V lost 1 base, and 7 bases had no gene match. The CDR3 totals 16 residues. CDR3 DNA sequence: TGCGCCAGCAGCTTGAAGGTAGCGGGGGCCCCCTACGAGCAGTACTTC. This gives the protein CASSLKVAGAPYEQYF.

J is TRBJ1-3 and V is TRBV28; weak D call: TRBD1 (5 bases). Germline CDR1 reads MDHEN; CDR2 reads SYDVKM. Trimming removed 7 bases from V and 0 bases from J, with 10 bases in between. The CDR3 is 14 residues long. The CDR3 coding sequence is TGTGCCAGCACTTCGGGGGGCTCTGGAAACACCATATATTTT. Translated: CASTSGGSGNTIYF.

The chain couples TRBV2 to TRBJ1-1, with 11 positions matching TRBD1. CDR3 length: 16 residues. Per germline, CDR1 SNHLY and CDR2 FYNNEI. The V and J ends lost 4 bases and 1 base, in that order; junction bases with no gene match: 5. CDR3 loop: CASSADRGRRNTEAFF. CDR3 DNA sequence: TGTGCCAGCAGTGCGGACAGGGGGCGGAGGAACACTGAAGCTTTCTTT.

V and J are TRBV5-1 and TRBJ1-5, with D perhaps TRBD1 (6 bases). In germline, CDR1 is SGHRS, CDR2 YFSETQ. The germline V and J ends were trimmed by 4 bases and 3 bases, with 11 bases remaining between them. CDR3 size: 14 residues. The CDR3 loop reads CASSPTGHNQPQHF. For the CDR3, the DNA is TGCGCCAGCAGCCCGACAGGTCACAATCAGCCCCAGCATTTT.

The rearrangement uses TRBV19 and TRBJ2-4; D remains unclear. This CDR3 comprises 15 residues. Trimming left V 3 bases short and J 0 bases short, with 9 bases between. From germline, CDR1 is LNHDA and CDR2 SQIVND (reference sequence). The CDR3 is CASSIGELAKNIQYF. CDR3 nucleotide sequence: TGTGCCAGTAGTATCGGAGAACTAGCCAAAAACATTCAGTACTTC.

J is TRBJ1-1 and V is TRBV3-1 (or the pseudogene TRBV3-2); no definite D call. The CDR3 runs to 16 residues. The V gene's germline CDR1 is LGHDT and CDR2 YNNKEL (reference sequence). V was shortened by 4 bases and J by 3 bases, with 18 bases between the two germline ends. The chain's CDR3 is CASSPRPGLLHTEAFF. DNA of the CDR3: TGTGCCAGCAGCCCCCGGCCAGGTCTACTCCACACTGAAGCTTTCTTT.

The CDR3, as DNA: TGTGCCAGCAGTCCGACCGGGGGTCGGGGTGAAGCTTTCTTT. It encodes CASSPTGGRGEAFF. The genes are TRBV6-5 and TRBJ1-1; D might be TRBD1 (5 bases). V was clipped by 5 bases and J by 7 bases, with 17 bases between them. Germline V gene data show CDR1 as MNHEY and CDR2 as SVGAGI. The CDR3 loop spans 14 amino acids.

V and J are TRBV15 and TRBJ2-1, with 10 bases fitting TRBD2. The CDR3 spans 17 residues. J lost 6 bases, V lost 0 bases, and 8 bases had no gene match. Germline CDR1 and CDR2: LNHNV and YYDKDF (reference sequence). CDR3 sequence (DNA): TGTGCCACCAGCAGAGATCCTGTAACTAGCGGGATCAATGAGCAGTTCTTC. As protein: CATSRDPVTSGINEQFF.

This clone has only a few counts. This sequence joins TRBV2 and TRBJ2-1; D perhaps matches TRBD2 (5 bases). The V end was cut by 5 bases, the J end by 7 bases, with 12 bases between. The CDR3 spans 13 residues. Germline CDR1 is SNHLY and CDR2 is FYNNEI. The CDR3 is CASSPGSGNEQFF. DNA for the CDR3: TGTGCCAGCAGTCCGGGATCGGGAAATGAGCAGTTCTTC.

This clone was seen once. The rearrangement joins TRBV19 to TRBJ2-1; maybe TRBD2 (5 bases). The length of the CDR3 is 16 residues. The V gene's germline CDR1 is LNHDA and CDR2 SQIVND (reference sequence). V was pared by 1 base and J by 3 bases, with 13 bases between. The CDR3 sequence is CASSIVGLGDYNEQFF. CDR3 coding DNA: TGTGCCAGTAGTATAGTAGGCCTGGGAGACTACAATGAGCAGTTCTTC.

This rearrangement joins TRBV19 to TRBJ2-7, with TRBD1 matching 7 bases. The CDR3 loop spans 14 amino acids. Germline CDR1 is LNHDA and CDR2 is SQIVND (reference sequence). The junction had 6 bases not matched to a gene; V was cut back by 3 bases and J by 4 bases. The CDR3 sequence is CASSMGQSWYEQYF. CDR3 DNA sequence: TGTGCCAGTAGTATGGGACAGTCCTGGTACGAGCAGTACTTC.

In DNA, the CDR3 is TGTGCCAGCAGCCCAGTGGGGGGACAGAACTATGGCTACACCTTC. The encoded protein is CASSPVGGQNYGYTF. This rearrangement joins TRBV5-6 to TRBJ1-2; the match to TRBD1 covers 7 bases. V dropped 4 bases and J dropped 2; count of bases not matched to a gene: 8. Germline V gene lookup returns CDR1 SGHDT and CDR2 YYEEEE. The CDR3 spans 15 residues.

The genes are TRBV19 and TRBJ1-1; D call uncertain. Germline V gene lookup returns CDR1 LNHDA and CDR2 SQIVND (reference sequence). The CDR3 totals 12 residues. Trimming left V 9 bases short and J 4 bases short, with 12 bases between. The CDR3 DNA sequence: TGTGCCAGCAGCAATCGAGGCACTGAAGCTTTCTTT. Protein product: CASSNRGTEAFF.

V usage is TRBV2 and J usage is TRBJ1-4; 10 bases align to TRBD1. Looked up from germline, CDR1 is SNHLY and CDR2 is FYNNEI. The trim removed 5 bases at V and 7 bases at J, leaving 10 bases unmatched. The CDR3 length is 16 residues. CDR3 nucleotides: TGTGCCAGCAGTAAAACTAAGACAGGGGGCGGTGAAAAACTGTTTTTT. Translated: CASSKTKTGGGEKLFF.

This clone came up many times. This rearrangement joins TRBV27 to TRBJ2-5; D possibly corresponds to TRBD2 (5 bases). Trimming removed 0 bases at V and 2 bases at J, with 10 bases between. The CDR3 is made up of 15 amino acids. The V gene's germline CDR1 is MNHEY and CDR2 SMNVEV (reference sequence). The CDR3 bases are TGTGCCAGCAGTTTATCTGGTGGGAGACAAGAGACCCAGTACTTC. Protein product: CASSLSGGRQETQYF.